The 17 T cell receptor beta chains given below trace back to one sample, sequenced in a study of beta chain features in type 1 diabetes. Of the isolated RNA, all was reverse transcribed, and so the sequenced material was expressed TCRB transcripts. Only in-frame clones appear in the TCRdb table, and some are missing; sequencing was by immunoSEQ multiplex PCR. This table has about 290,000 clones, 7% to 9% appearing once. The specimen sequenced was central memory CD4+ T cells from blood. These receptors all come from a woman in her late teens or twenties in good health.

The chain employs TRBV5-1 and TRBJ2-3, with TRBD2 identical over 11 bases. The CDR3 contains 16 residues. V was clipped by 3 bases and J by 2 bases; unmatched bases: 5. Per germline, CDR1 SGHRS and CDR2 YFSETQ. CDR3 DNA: TGCGCCAGCAGCTCTGGGACTAGCGGCTACACAGATACGCAGTATTTT. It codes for CASSSGTSGYTDTQYF.

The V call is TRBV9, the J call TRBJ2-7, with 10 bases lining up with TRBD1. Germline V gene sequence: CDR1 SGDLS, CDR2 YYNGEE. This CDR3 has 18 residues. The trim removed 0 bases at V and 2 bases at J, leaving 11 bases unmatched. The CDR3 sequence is CASSVVGTGTGAPYEQYV. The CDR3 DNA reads TGTGCCAGCAGCGTAGTAGGAACCGGGACAGGGGCACCCTACGAGCAGTACGTC.

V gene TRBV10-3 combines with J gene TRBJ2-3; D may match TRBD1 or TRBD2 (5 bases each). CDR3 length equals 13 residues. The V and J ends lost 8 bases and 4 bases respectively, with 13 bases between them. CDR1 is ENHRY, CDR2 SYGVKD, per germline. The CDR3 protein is CAISPGPPDTQYF. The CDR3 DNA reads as TGTGCCATCTCTCCGGGACCCCCAGATACGCAGTATTTT.

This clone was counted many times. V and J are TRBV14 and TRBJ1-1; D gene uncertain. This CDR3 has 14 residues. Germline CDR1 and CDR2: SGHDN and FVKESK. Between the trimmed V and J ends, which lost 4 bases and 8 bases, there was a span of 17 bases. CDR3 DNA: TGTGCCAGCAGCCCGCATGCACGCGGTGGGGAAGCTTTCTTT. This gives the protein CASSPHARGGEAFF.

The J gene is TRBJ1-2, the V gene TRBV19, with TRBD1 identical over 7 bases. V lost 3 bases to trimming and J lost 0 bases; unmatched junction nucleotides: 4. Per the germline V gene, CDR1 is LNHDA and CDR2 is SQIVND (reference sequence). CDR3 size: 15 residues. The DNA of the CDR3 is TGTGCCAGTAGTATGAGGGGACAGACTAACTATGGCTACACCTTC. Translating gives CASSMRGQTNYGYTF.

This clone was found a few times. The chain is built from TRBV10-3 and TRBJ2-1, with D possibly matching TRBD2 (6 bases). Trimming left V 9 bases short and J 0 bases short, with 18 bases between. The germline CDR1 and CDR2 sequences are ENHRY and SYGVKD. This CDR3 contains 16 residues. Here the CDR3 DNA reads TGTGCCATGGCCTTGGACGGGGGAAGCTCCTACAATGAGCAGTTCTTC. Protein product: CAMALDGGSSYNEQFF.

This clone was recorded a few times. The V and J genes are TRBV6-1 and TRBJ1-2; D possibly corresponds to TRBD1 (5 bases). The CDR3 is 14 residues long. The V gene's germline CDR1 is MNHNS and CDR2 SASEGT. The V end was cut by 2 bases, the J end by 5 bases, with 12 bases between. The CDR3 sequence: CASSEQEGVYGYTF. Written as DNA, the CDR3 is TGTGCCAGCAGTGAACAGGAAGGGGTTTATGGCTACACCTTC.

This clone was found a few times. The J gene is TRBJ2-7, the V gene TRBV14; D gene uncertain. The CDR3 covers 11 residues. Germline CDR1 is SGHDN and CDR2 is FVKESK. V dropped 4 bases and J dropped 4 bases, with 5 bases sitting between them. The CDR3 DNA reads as TGTGCCAGCAGCCTAGGGTACGAGCAGTACTTC. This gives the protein CASSLGYEQYF.

The CDR3: CASSIRDTDQFF. The CDR3 DNA follows: TGTGCCAGCAGTATACGGGATACCGACCAGTTCTTC. The chain links TRBV2 to TRBJ2-1; TRBD2 is a possible D gene (5 bases). This CDR3 is 12 amino acids long. Germline V gene lookup returns CDR1 SNHLY and CDR2 FYNNEI. Trimming removed 5 bases at V and 13 bases at J, with 15 bases between.

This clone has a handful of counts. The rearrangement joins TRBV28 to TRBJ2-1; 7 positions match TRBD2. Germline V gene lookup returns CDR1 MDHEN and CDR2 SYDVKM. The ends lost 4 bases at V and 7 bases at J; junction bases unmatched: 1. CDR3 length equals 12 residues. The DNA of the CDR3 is TGTGCCAGCAGTTACGGGGGGAATGAGCAGTTCTTC. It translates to CASSYGGNEQFF.

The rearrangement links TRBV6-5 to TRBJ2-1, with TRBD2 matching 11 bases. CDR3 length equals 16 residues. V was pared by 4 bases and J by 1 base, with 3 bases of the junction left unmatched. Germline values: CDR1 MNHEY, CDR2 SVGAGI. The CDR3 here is CASSSLAGGSYNEQFF. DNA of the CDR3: TGTGCCAGCAGTTCCCTAGCGGGAGGTTCCTACAATGAGCAGTTCTTC.

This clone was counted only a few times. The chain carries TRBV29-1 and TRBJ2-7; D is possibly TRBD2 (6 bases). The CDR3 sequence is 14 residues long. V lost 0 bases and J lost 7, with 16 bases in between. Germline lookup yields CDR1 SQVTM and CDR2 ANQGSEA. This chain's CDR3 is CSVEDRPGDGEQYF. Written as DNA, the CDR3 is TGCAGCGTTGAAGACAGGCCGGGGGATGGGGAGCAGTACTTC.

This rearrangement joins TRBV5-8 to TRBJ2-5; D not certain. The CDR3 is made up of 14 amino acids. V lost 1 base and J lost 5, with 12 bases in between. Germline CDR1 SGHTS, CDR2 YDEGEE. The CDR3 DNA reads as TGTGCCAGCAGCTTGAGAAGCCAAGGGGAGACCCAGTACTTC. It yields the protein CASSLRSQGETQYF.

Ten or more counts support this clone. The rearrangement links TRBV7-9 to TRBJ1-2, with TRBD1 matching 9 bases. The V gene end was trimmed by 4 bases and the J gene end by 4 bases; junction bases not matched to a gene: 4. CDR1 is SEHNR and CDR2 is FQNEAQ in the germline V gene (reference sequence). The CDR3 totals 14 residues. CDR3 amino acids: CASSYGTGIYGYTF. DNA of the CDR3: TGTGCCAGCAGCTACGGGACAGGGATCTATGGCTACACCTTC.

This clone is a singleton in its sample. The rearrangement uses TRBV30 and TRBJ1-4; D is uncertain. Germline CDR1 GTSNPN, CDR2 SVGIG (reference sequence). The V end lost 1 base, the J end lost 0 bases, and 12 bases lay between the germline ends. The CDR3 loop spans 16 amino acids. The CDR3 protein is CAWSEGWPATNEKLFF. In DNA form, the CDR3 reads TGTGCCTGGAGTGAGGGATGGCCTGCAACTAATGAAAAACTGTTTTTT.

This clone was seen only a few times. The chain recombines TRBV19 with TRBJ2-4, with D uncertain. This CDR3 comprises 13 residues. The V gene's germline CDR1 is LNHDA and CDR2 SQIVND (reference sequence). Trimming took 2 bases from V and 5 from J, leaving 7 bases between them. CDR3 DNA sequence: TGTGCCAGTAGTATAAGACCAGAAAACATTCAGTACTTC. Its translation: CASSIRPENIQYF. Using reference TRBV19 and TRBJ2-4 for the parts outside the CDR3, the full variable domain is DGGITQSPKYLFRKEGQNVTLSCEQNLNHDAMYWYRQDPGQGLRLIYYSQIVNDFQKGDIAEGYSVSREKKESFPLTVTSAQKNPTAFYLCASSIRPENIQYFGAGTRLSVL.

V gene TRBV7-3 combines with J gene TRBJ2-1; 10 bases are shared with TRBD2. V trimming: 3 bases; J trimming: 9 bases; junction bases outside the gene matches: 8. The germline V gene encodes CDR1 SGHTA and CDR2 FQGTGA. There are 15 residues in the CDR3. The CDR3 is CASSLLAGDFSEQFF. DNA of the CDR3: TGTGCCAGCAGCTTGCTAGCGGGAGACTTCAGTGAGCAGTTCTTC.